A selection of T cell receptor beta chains follows, all from one sample in a study of blood T cells in healthy people across ages. One entry per CDR3 protein results from TCRdb running MiXCR on the 5' RACE reads. The data contain about a million distinct CDR3 sequences, 45% to 60% of them singletons. Sample: blood. The receptors originated from a woman aged 55-70 years in good health. Both conserved end residues are part of each CDR3. The D gene is left open where the match is weak. The size of a clone is reported for some rows only, either as once, few or many, or as a class for expanded clones.

CDR3 protein,CDR3 DNA,D gene,J gene,clone size,V gene
CASSLVSVKNIQYF,TGTGCCAGCAGCTTGGTTAGCGTCAAAAACATTCAGTACTTC,NA,TRBJ2-4,NA,TRBV5-6
CASSPRPGANQETQYF,TGTGCCAGCAGCCCAAGACCGGGGGCGAATCAAGAGACCCAGTACTTC,NA,TRBJ2-5,NA,TRBV6-2/TRBV6-3
CASSFETSGSHEQYF,TGCGCCAGCAGCTTCGAGACTAGCGGGAGTCACGAGCAGTACTTC,TRBD2,TRBJ2-7,NA,TRBV5-1
CAISEISGSYEQYF,TGTGCCATCAGTGAGATTAGCGGGTCCTACGAGCAGTACTTC,TRBD2,TRBJ2-7,NA,TRBV10-3
CASSPGTGQSPLHF,TGCGCCAGCAGCCCCGGGACAGGGCAATCACCCCTCCACTTT,TRBD1,TRBJ1-6,NA,TRBV5-1
CSARGTGVQETQYF,TGCAGTGCTAGGGGGACAGGGGTCCAAGAGACCCAGTACTTC,TRBD1,TRBJ2-5,NA,TRBV20-1
CASSLTGPNPKNIQYF,TGTGCCAGCAGCCTGACAGGGCCGAATCCCAAAAACATTCAGTACTTC,TRBD1,TRBJ2-4,NA,TRBV5-6
CASSSGPNAGVDGELFF,TGTGCCAGCAGCTCGGGACCTAATGCGGGAGTGGACGGGGAGCTGTTTTTT,TRBD2,TRBJ2-2,NA,TRBV11-1
CASSFPFFSPAPLGANVLTF,TGTGCCAGCAGCTTCCCCTTTTTTTCGCCGGCCCCGCTGGGGGCCAACGTCCTGACTTTC,NA,TRBJ2-6,NA,TRBV11-2
CASSQDRSGTGELFF,TGCGCCAGCAGCCAAGACCGCAGCGGGACCGGGGAGCTGTTTTTT,NA,TRBJ2-2,few,TRBV4-3
CATSGFPFLDTQETQYF,TGTGCCACCAGTGGTTTCCCCTTCCTCGATACGCAAGAGACCCAGTACTTC,NA,TRBJ2-5,NA,TRBV24-1
CASGERGGFGNSPLHF,TGTGCCAGCGGGGAGCGTGGAGGTTTCGGGAATTCACCCCTCCACTTT,NA,TRBJ1-6,NA,TRBV6-1
CASSKSGNEKLFF,TGTGCCAGCAGTAAGAGCGGAAATGAAAAACTGTTTTTT,NA,TRBJ1-4,NA,TRBV2
CASSLKEGRGGGTEAFF,TGCGCCAGCAGCCTCAAGGAAGGTCGGGGAGGGGGCACTGAAGCTTTCTTT,NA,TRBJ1-1,NA,TRBV4-1
CASSLADVTHTQYF,TGTGCCAGCAGCTTGGCAGACGTCACCCATACGCAGTATTTT,NA,TRBJ2-3,NA,TRBV11-2
CANSQEHSSGRQFF,TGCGCCAACAGCCAAGAACATTCTAGCGGGAGGCAGTTCTTC,TRBD2,TRBJ2-1,once,TRBV4-1
CSARPTRGREDEQFF,TGCAGTGCTCGCCCGACTCGCGGGAGAGAGGATGAGCAGTTCTTC,TRBD2,TRBJ2-1,NA,TRBV20-1
CTCYDPGLGYTF,TGTACCTGCTATGATCCAGGGCTCGGCTACACCTTC,NA,TRBJ1-2,NA,TRBV29-1
CASIAKTSGPHTQYF,TGTGCCAGCATCGCAAAAACTAGCGGTCCTCATACGCAGTATTTT,TRBD2,TRBJ2-3,NA,TRBV6-5
CASSSGLAPTYEQYF,TGCGCCAGCAGCTCTGGACTAGCGCCAACCTACGAGCAGTACTTC,TRBD2,TRBJ2-7,NA,TRBV5-1
CSVVEGTETQYF,TGCAGCGTTGTGGAGGGGACGGAGACCCAGTACTTC,NA,TRBJ2-5,few,TRBV29-1
CASMTGGNTEAFF,TGTGCCAGCATGACAGGGGGCAACACTGAAGCTTTCTTT,TRBD1,TRBJ1-1,NA,TRBV7-9
CASSLGTGFYGYTF,TGCGCCAGCAGCTTGGGGACAGGATTCTATGGCTACACCTTC,TRBD1,TRBJ1-2,NA,TRBV5-1
CSAIRAVGTTDTQYF,TGCAGTGCTATCCGGGCAGTTGGGACCACAGATACGCAGTATTTT,NA,TRBJ2-3,NA,TRBV20-1
CASSPQTWQETQFF,TGTGCCAGCAGCCCCCAAACATGGCAAGAGACCCAGTTCTTC,NA,TRBJ2-1,NA,TRBV7-2
CAISDLGARTEAFF,TGTGCCATCAGTGATCTGGGGGCAAGAACTGAAGCTTTCTTT,NA,TRBJ1-1,NA,TRBV10-3
CASSQELYISYEQYF,TGCGCCAGCAGCCAAGAGCTATACATCTCCTACGAGCAGTACTTC,NA,TRBJ2-7,few,TRBV4-1
CASSLATSGALAKNIQYF,TGTGCCAGCAGCTTAGCGACTAGCGGGGCACTAGCCAAAAACATTCAGTACTTC,TRBD2,TRBJ2-4,once,TRBV7-2
CASSSGLAGGETQYF,TGTGCCAGCAGTTCCGGACTAGCGGGAGGAGAGACCCAGTACTTC,TRBD2,TRBJ2-5,many,TRBV12-3/TRBV12-4
CASSGTTSGRTDTQYF,TGTGCCAGCAGCGGAACTACTAGCGGGCGCACAGATACGCAGTATTTT,TRBD2,TRBJ2-3,NA,TRBV6-6
CASSLSPAPPILTGAGANVLTF,TGTGCCAGCAGTTTATCTCCCGCCCCCCCCATCCTCACAGGGGCTGGGGCCAACGTCCTGACTTTC,TRBD1,TRBJ2-6,NA,TRBV27
CASSINSPAYEQYF,TGTGCCAGCAGCATCAATTCACCGGCCTACGAGCAGTACTTC,NA,TRBJ2-7,NA,TRBV7-9
CASSTTALSAYEQYF,TGTGCCAGTAGTACGACAGCCCTATCTGCCTACGAGCAGTACTTC,NA,TRBJ2-7,NA,TRBV19
CSAPPGGRDQNEQFF,TGCAGTGCTCCCCCAGGCGGGAGGGATCAGAATGAGCAGTTCTTC,TRBD2,TRBJ2-1,NA,TRBV20-1
CASSPGSRGTEAFF,TGTGCCAGCTCACCCGGGTCTCGCGGCACTGAAGCTTTCTTT,NA,TRBJ1-1,NA,TRBV18
CAISAMGQGGPYGYTF,TGTGCCATCAGTGCGATGGGACAGGGGGGGCCCTATGGCTACACCTTC,TRBD1,TRBJ1-2,NA,TRBV10-3
CASSLGLAGVGKETQYF,TGCGCCAGCAGCTTGGGTCTAGCGGGAGTGGGGAAAGAGACCCAGTACTTC,TRBD2,TRBJ2-5,NA,TRBV5-1
CASSPFLAGGYEQYF,TGTGCCAGCAGCCCCTTCCTAGCGGGAGGGTACGAGCAGTACTTC,TRBD2,TRBJ2-7,NA,TRBV7-2
CASSLFTGDGYTF,TGTGCCAGCAGTTTATTCACAGGGGATGGCTACACCTTC,TRBD1,TRBJ1-2,few,TRBV27
CASRSRDGKHNYGYTF,TGTGCCAGCAGGTCCCGGGACGGAAAACATAACTATGGCTACACCTTC,NA,TRBJ1-2,NA,TRBV27
CASSSSGIETQYF,TGCGCCAGCAGTTCCAGCGGGATTGAGACCCAGTACTTC,TRBD2,TRBJ2-5,few,TRBV10-1
CSVEGVGQETQYF,TGCAGCGTCGAAGGGGTGGGGCAAGAGACCCAGTACTTC,NA,TRBJ2-5,NA,TRBV29-1
CASRSRAAVETQYF,TGCGCCAGCAGGTCGAGGGCCGCCGTTGAGACCCAGTACTTC,NA,TRBJ2-5,NA,TRBV5-1
CASSAGGVETQYF,TGTGCCAGCAGCGCAGGGGGTGTGGAGACCCAGTACTTC,TRBD1,TRBJ2-5,few,TRBV9
CASSPGDRLHEQYF,TGTGCCAGCAGCCCCGGGGACAGGCTCCACGAGCAGTACTTC,TRBD1,TRBJ2-7,few,TRBV7-2
CASRADRGNSNQPQHF,TGTGCCAGCAGGGCCGACAGGGGCAATAGCAATCAGCCCCAGCATTTT,TRBD1,TRBJ1-5,NA,TRBV6-2/TRBV6-3
CASSYSRLGQFF,TGTGCCAGCAGTTACTCAAGGCTCGGGCAGTTCTTC,NA,TRBJ2-1,few,TRBV6-2/TRBV6-3
CASSFVGETQYF,TGTGCCAGCAGTTTTGTCGGGGAGACCCAGTACTTC,NA,TRBJ2-5,few,TRBV12-3/TRBV12-4
CASSRTAGLTYNEQFF,TGTGCCAGCAGTAGAACCGCGGGACTAACTTACAATGAGCAGTTCTTC,TRBD2,TRBJ2-1,NA,TRBV28
CASSKGPATRSKNIQYF,TGTGCCAGCAGCAAAGGCCCGGCGACTAGATCCAAAAACATTCAGTACTTC,NA,TRBJ2-4,NA,TRBV21-1
CASTSGLASYEQYF,TGTGCCAGCACTTCCGGACTAGCCTCCTACGAGCAGTACTTC,TRBD2,TRBJ2-7,NA,TRBV5-6